Shown below are 16 T cell receptor beta chains from a single sample sequenced in a study of control samples from healthy donors and cancer patients. Here immunoSEQ multiplex PCR was the method, and the copy in TCRdb shows in-frame clones only, minus some. Of 80,000 to 100,000 clones listed, 70% to 80% were seen once; the top ten hold about 10%. Sequencing was done on a sample of blood. The receptors originated from a woman in her 30s in good health.

This clone was counted a few times. The chain recombines TRBV19 with TRBJ1-6; D gene unclear. The CDR3 contains 13 residues. The V gene lost 5 bases and the J gene lost 10 bases, with 12 bases spanning the gap. Germline V gene sequence: CDR1 LNHDA, CDR2 SQIVND (reference sequence). The CDR3 protein is CASSPAVDSPLHF. CDR3 sequence (DNA): TGTGCCAGTAGTCCAGCTGTAGACTCACCCCTCCACTTT.

This clone occurred a few times. The genes are TRBV5-6 and TRBJ2-7; D unresolved. Germline CDR1 and CDR2: SGHDT and YYEEEE. V lost 3 bases and J 0 bases, leaving 4 bases between the germline ends. The CDR3 is made up of 12 amino acids. CDR3 coding DNA: TGTGCCAGCAGCTGGAGCTCCTACGAGCAGTACTTC. This encodes CASSWSSYEQYF.

The CDR3 bases are TGCGCCAGCAGCAACTCCATAGGGACCAACTATGGCTACACCTTC. This sequence encodes CASSNSIGTNYGYTF. V and J are TRBV5-1 and TRBJ1-2, with D maybe TRBD1 (5 bases). Between the trimmed V and J ends, which lost 4 bases and 2 bases, there was a span of 15 bases. Germline CDR1 is SGHRS and CDR2 is YFSETQ. The length of the CDR3 is 15 residues.

J is TRBJ2-1 and V is TRBV6-5, with a possible D match to TRBD2 (5 bases). Trimming left V 6 bases short and J 7 bases short, with 19 bases between. The germline gives CDR1 MNHEY, CDR2 SVGAGI. The CDR3 is 15 residues long. The CDR3 region is CASSSPRITGNEQFF. The CDR3 region has the DNA TGTGCCAGCAGCTCCCCCCGGATCACGGGGAATGAGCAGTTCTTC.

This clone was seen a single time. The J gene is TRBJ2-7, the V gene TRBV5-1, with 7 bases identical to TRBD1. Germline-derived CDR1 and CDR2 are SGHRS and YFSETQ. The length of the CDR3 is 15 residues. With V trimmed by 3 bases and J by 4 bases, 10 bases remained unmatched. CDR3: CASSSGQTTLYEQYF. The CDR3 region has the DNA TGCGCCAGCAGCTCGGGACAGACGACCTTATACGAGCAGTACTTC.

J is TRBJ2-1 and V is TRBV10-3; D assignment may be TRBD1 or TRBD2 (5 bases each). Trimming left V 6 bases short and J 5 bases short, with 14 bases between. From germline, CDR1 is ENHRY and CDR2 SYGVKD. This CDR3 region has 14 residues. The CDR3, as DNA: TGTGCCATCAGCCTCCGGGACGGAAACAATGAGCAGTTCTTC. It encodes CAISLRDGNNEQFF.

The chain is built from TRBV5-6 and TRBJ2-7; 7 nucleotides agree with TRBD2. The V gene's germline CDR1 is SGHDT and CDR2 YYEEEE. Trimming cost V 1 base and J 2 bases; bases outside gene matches: 9. The CDR3 length is 16 residues. The CDR3 loop reads CASSLTRLGRAYEQYF. In nucleotides, the CDR3 is TGTGCCAGCAGCTTGACGCGGCTGGGGAGGGCCTACGAGCAGTACTTC.

CDR3 loop: CAWNRDQGYGYTF. The CDR3 DNA sequence: TGTGCCTGGAACCGGGACCAAGGGTATGGCTACACCTTC. This chain uses TRBV30 with TRBJ1-2; possible D gene TRBD1, 5 bases. Germline V gene lookup returns CDR1 GTSNPN and CDR2 SVGIG (reference sequence). V lost 4 bases to trimming and J lost 5 bases, with 14 bases between them. The length of the CDR3 is 13 residues.

This chain joins TRBV5-1 and TRBJ1-6; no firm D call. The CDR3 runs 16 residues. Germline assignment: CDR1 SGHRS and CDR2 YFSETQ. V gave up 1 base and J gave up 1 base, with 9 bases separating them. The CDR3 sequence: CASSLKAGSYNSPLHF. DNA for the CDR3: TGCGCCAGCAGCTTGAAGGCAGGTTCCTATAATTCACCCCTCCACTTT.

This clone was picked up a small number of times. The chain uses TRBV19 and TRBJ1-2, with D uncertain. The germline V and J ends were trimmed by 1 base and 10 bases, with 13 bases remaining between them. The V gene's germline CDR1 is LNHDA and CDR2 SQIVND (reference sequence). CDR3 length equals 13 residues. The CDR3 here is CASSIATVSDYTF. Written as DNA, the CDR3 is TGTGCCAGTAGTATAGCGACGGTTTCTGACTACACCTTC.

The rearrangement links TRBV30 to TRBJ2-1, with no clear D. This CDR3 region has 13 residues. V dropped 2 bases and J dropped 4 bases, with 9 bases sitting between them. In germline, CDR1 is GTSNPN, CDR2 SVGIG (reference sequence). CDR3 region: CAWSRTVYNEQFF. As DNA, the CDR3 is TGTGCCTGGAGTAGGACGGTATACAATGAGCAGTTCTTC.

The chain links TRBV5-4 to TRBJ2-7; D is perhaps TRBD1 (6 bases). Trimming took 4 bases from V and 6 from J, leaving 14 bases between them. This CDR3 is built from 13 residues. Germline V CDR1 and CDR2: SGHNT, YYREEE (reference sequence). For the CDR3, the DNA is TGTGCCAGCAGCCTACAGGGTAGAGGCGAGCAGTACTTC. Protein: CASSLQGRGEQYF.

This chain joins TRBV4-2 and TRBJ1-1; D not certain. The CDR3 is made up of 14 amino acids. Germline CDR1 LGHNA, CDR2 YNFKEQ. The ends were cut back, 1 base at V and 5 bases at J, with 11 bases in the middle. CDR3 sequence (DNA): TGTGCCAGCAGCCAAGCCACGGCTCGGACTGAAGCTTTCTTT. As protein: CASSQATARTEAFF.

The chain uses TRBV6-6 and TRBJ1-2, with D perhaps matching TRBD1 (6 bases). The ends were cut back, 6 bases at V and 8 bases at J, with 16 bases in the middle. There are 13 residues in the CDR3. Germline-derived CDR1 and CDR2 are MNHNY and SVGAGI (reference sequence). CDR3 sequence: CASRLDSSYGYTF. The CDR3 DNA follows: TGTGCCAGCAGGCTGGACAGTTCTTACGGCTACACCTTC.

The chain is built from TRBV4-3 and TRBJ2-2; no reliable D call. The CDR3 runs 15 residues. From germline, CDR1 is LGHNA and CDR2 YSLEER. V dropped 0 bases and J dropped 3 bases, with 8 bases sitting between them. CDR3 sequence: CASSQESQHTGELFF. CDR3 sequence (DNA): TGCGCCAGCAGCCAAGAGTCACAGCACACCGGGGAGCTGTTTTTT.

Turning to this clone: The sample carries other DNA sequences with the same CDR3. CDR3 amino acids: CASSIGGQTGGQPQHF. CDR3 in DNA: TGTGCCAGTAGTATAGGGGGACAGACGGGGGGTCAGCCCCAGCATTTT. The chain joins TRBV19 to TRBJ1-5; 7 positions agree with TRBD1. Germline CDR1 reads LNHDA; CDR2 reads SQIVND (reference sequence). V lost 1 base to trimming and J lost 6 bases; unmatched junction nucleotides: 9. This CDR3 region has 16 residues.